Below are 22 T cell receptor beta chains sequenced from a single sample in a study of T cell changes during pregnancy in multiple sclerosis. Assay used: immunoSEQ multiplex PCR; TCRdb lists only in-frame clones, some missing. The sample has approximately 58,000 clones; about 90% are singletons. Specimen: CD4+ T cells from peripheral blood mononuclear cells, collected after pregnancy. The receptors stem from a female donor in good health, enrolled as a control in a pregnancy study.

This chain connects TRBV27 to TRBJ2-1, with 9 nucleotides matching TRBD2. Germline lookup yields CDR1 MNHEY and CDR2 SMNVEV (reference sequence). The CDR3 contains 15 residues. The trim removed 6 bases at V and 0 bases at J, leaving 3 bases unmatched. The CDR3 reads CASSRGGDSYNEQFF. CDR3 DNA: TGTGCCAGCAGCCGCGGGGGGGACTCCTACAATGAGCAGTTCTTC.

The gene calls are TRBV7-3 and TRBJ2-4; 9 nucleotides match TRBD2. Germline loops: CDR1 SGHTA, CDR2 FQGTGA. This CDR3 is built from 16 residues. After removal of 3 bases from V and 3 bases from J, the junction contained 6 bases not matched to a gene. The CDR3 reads CASSLQLRGGKNIQYF. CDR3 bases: TGTGCCAGCAGCTTGCAACTGCGGGGGGGCAAAAACATTCAGTACTTC.

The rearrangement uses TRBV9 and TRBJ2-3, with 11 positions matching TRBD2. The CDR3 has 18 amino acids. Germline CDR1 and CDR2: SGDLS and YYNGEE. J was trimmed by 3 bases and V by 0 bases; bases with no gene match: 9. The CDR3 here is CASSVATSGGSITDTQYF. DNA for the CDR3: TGTGCCAGCAGCGTAGCTACTAGCGGGGGTTCCATTACAGATACGCAGTATTTT.

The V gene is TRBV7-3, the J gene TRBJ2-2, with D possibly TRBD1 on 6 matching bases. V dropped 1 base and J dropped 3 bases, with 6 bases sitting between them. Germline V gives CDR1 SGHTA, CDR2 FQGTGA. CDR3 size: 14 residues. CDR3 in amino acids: CASSLKGDTGELFF. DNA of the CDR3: TGTGCCAGCAGCTTAAAGGGGGACACCGGGGAGCTGTTTTTT.

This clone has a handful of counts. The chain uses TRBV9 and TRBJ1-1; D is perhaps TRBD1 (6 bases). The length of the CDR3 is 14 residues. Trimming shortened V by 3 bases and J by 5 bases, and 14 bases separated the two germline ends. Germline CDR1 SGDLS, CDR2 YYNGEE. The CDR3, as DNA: TGTGCCAGCAGCGCCTCACAGGGTCGTACTGAAGCTTTCTTT. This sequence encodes CASSASQGRTEAFF.

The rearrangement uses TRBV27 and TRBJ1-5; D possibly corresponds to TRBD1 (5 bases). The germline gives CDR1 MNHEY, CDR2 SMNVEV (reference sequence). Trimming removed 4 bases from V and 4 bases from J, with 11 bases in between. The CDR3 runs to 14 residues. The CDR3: CASSSQGGNQPQHF. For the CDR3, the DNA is TGTGCCAGCAGTTCCCAGGGAGGGAATCAGCCCCAGCATTTT.

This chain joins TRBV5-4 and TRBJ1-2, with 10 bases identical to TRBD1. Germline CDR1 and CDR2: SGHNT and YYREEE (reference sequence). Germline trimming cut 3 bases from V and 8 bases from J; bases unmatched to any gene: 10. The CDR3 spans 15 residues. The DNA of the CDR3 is TGTGCCAGCAGCTCCCGGGACAGGGGAGTGTTGGGCTACACCTTC. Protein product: CASSSRDRGVLGYTF.

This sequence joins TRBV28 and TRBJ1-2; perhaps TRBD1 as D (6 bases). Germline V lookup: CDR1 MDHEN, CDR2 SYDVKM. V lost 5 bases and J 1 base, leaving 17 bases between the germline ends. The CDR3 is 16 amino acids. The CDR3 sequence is CASSGPGQNFNYGYTF. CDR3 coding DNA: TGTGCCAGCAGTGGCCCCGGACAGAACTTTAACTATGGCTACACCTTC.

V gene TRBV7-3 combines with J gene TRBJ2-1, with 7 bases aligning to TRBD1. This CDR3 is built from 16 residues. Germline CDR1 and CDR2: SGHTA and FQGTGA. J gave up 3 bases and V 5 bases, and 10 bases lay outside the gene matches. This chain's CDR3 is CASSPWTGQLYNEQFF. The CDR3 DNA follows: TGTGCCAGCAGCCCCTGGACAGGTCAACTCTACAATGAGCAGTTCTTC.

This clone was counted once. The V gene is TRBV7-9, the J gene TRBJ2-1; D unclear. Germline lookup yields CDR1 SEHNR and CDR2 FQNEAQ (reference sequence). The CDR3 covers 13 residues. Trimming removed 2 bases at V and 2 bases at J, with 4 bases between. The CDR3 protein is CASSLYPYNEQFF. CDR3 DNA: TGTGCCAGCAGCTTATATCCCTACAATGAGCAGTTCTTC.

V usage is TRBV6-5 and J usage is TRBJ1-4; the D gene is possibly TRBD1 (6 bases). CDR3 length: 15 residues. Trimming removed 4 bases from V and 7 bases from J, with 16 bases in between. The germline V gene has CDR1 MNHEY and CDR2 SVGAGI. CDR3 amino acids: CASSSQGTGFEKLFF. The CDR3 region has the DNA TGTGCCAGCAGTTCACAGGGTACAGGGTTTGAAAAACTGTTTTTT.

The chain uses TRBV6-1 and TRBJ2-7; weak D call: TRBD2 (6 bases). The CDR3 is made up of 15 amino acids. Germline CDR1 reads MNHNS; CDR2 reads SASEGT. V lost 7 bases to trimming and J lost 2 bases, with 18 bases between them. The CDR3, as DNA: TGTGCCAGCACCACCCACGGGGGACCTACCTACGAGCAGTACTTC. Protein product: CASTTHGGPTYEQYF.

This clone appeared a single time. The CDR3 loop reads CASSLGGQVNQPQHF. DNA of the CDR3: TGTGCCAGCAGCTTAGGGGGACAGGTAAATCAGCCCCAGCATTTT. The chain uses TRBV7-2 and TRBJ1-5, with 8 nucleotides matching TRBD1. The CDR3 is 15 residues long. Germline-derived CDR1 and CDR2 are SGHTA and FQGNSA. V shed 1 base, J shed 4 bases, and the junction held 3 bases outside the gene matches.

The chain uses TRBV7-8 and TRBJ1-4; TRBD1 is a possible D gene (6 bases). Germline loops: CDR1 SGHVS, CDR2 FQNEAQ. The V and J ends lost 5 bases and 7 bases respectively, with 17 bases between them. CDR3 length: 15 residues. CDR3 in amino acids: CASSTRRGDGEKLFF. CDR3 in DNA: TGTGCCAGCAGCACCCGCAGGGGAGATGGTGAAAAACTGTTTTTT.

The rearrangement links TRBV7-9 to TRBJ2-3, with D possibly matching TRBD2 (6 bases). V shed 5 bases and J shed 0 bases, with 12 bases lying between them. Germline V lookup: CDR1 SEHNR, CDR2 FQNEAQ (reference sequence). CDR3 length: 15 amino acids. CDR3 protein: CASSPSGTSTDTQYF. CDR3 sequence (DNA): TGTGCCAGCAGCCCCTCGGGGACTAGCACAGATACGCAGTATTTT. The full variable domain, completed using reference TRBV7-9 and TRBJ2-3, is DTGVSQNPRHKITKRGQNVTFRCDPISEHNRLYWYRQTLGQGPEFLTYFQNEAQLEKSRLLSDRFSAERPKGSFSTLEIQRTEQGDSAMYLCASSPSGTSTDTQYFGPGTRLTVL.

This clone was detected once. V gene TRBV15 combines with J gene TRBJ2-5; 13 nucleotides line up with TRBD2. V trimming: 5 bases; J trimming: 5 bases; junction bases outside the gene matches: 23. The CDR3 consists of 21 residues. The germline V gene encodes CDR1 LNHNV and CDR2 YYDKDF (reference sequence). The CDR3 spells CATSPKGTGRLAGGLRETQYF. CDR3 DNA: TGTGCCACCAGCCCTAAGGGGACGGGCAGACTAGCGGGGGGCTTACGGGAGACCCAGTACTTC.

The CDR3 bases are TGCGCCAGCAGCCAAGGGGCCGGGGGACTAGCGCAAGAGACCCAGTACTTC. It encodes CASSQGAGGLAQETQYF. This rearrangement joins TRBV4-1 to TRBJ2-5, with 10 nucleotides matching TRBD2. CDR1 MGHRA and CDR2 YSYEKL come from the germline V gene. The V segment lost 1 base and the J segment 2 bases; nucleotides outside the gene matches: 7. There are 17 residues in the CDR3.

CDR3 loop: CASSELTGYTGNTIYF. The DNA of the CDR3 is TGTGCCAGCAGTGAGTTGACAGGTTACACTGGAAACACCATATATTTT. The chain employs TRBV2 and TRBJ1-3; TRBD1 might be the D (6 bases). The CDR3 sequence is 16 residues long. Germline CDR1 is SNHLY and CDR2 is FYNNEI. Trimming took 3 bases from V and 2 from J, leaving 14 bases between them.

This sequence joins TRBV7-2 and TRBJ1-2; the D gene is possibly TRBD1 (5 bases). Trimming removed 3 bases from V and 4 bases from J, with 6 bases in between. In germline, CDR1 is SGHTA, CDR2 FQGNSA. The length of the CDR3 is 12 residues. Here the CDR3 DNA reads TGTGCCAGCAGCTTGACAGTCTATGGCTACACCTTC. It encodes CASSLTVYGYTF.

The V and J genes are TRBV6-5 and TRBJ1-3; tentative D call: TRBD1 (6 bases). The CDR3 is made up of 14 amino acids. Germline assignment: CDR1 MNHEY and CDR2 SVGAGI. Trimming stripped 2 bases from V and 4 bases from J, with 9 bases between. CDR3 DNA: TGTGCCAGCAGTTACGGACAGAAAGGAAACACCATATATTTT. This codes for CASSYGQKGNTIYF.

This CDR3 reads CASSPRDTLAKNIQYF. CDR3 bases: TGTGCCAGCAGCCCCAGGGACACCTTAGCCAAAAACATTCAGTACTTC. The V and J genes are TRBV7-6 and TRBJ2-4, with D possibly being TRBD1 (6 bases). The CDR3 has 16 residues. V dropped 5 bases and J dropped 0 bases, with 14 bases sitting between them. Per the germline V gene, CDR1 is SGHVS and CDR2 is FNYEAQ.

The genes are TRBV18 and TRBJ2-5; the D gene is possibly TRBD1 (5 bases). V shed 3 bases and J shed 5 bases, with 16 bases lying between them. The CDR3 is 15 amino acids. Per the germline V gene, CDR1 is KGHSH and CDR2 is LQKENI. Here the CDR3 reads CASSPILTEVETQYF. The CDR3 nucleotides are TGTGCCAGCTCACCGATCTTGACAGAAGTTGAGACCCAGTACTTC.